What follows is one T cell receptor (beta chain) and its context. The antigen is not known. Via MiXCR, TCRdb re-called the RT-PCR reads, giving one row per CDR3 protein. Of about 520,000 distinct CDR3 sequences in the sample, 25% were seen once. Trimming pared 7 bases from V and 6 bases from J, leaving 12 bases between. CDR3 length: 12 amino acids. Germline V gene data show CDR1 as DFQATT and CDR2 as SNEGSKA (reference sequence). The data belong to a study of response to subunit inactivated influenza vaccine. Findings and caveats of the study: The authors offered the suggestion that each seasonal influenza vaccination recruits few new T cells.

The chain has TRBV20-1 and TRBJ2-2; D might be TRBD1 (6 bases). This sequence originates from a man between 50 and 59 years old who received an inactivated influenza vaccine. The sequences come from CD4+ T cells sorted from PBMCs, collected about 5 days after vaccination. CDR3 loop: CSVQAGAGELFF. The CDR3 nucleotides read TGCAGTGTTCAAGCAGGGGCCGGGGAGCTGTTTTTT.